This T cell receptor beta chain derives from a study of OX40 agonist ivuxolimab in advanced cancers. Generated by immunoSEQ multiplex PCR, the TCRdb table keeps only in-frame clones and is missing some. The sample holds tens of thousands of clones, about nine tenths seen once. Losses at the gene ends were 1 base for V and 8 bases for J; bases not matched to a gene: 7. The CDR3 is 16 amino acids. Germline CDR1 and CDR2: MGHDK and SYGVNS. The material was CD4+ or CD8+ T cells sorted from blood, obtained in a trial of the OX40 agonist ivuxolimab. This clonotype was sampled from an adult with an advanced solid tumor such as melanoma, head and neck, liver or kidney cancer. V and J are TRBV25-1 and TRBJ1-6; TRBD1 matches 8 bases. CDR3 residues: CASSEWGRGLDSPLHF. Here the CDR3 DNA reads TGTGCCAGCAGTGAATGGGGCAGGGGGCTTGATTCACCCCTCCACTTT.